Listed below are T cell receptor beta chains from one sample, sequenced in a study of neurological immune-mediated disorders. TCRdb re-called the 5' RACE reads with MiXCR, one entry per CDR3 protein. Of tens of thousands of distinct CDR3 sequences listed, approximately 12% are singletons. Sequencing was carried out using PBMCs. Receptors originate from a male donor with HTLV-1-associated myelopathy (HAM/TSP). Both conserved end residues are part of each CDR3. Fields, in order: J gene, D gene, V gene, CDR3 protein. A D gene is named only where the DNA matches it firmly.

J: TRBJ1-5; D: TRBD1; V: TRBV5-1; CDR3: CASSFTAGGGQPQHF
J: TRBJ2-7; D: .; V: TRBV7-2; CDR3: CASSLGWAYEQYF
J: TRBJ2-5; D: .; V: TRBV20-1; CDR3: CSAPGLQGTIGTQYF
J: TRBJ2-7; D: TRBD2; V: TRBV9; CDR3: CASSVRASGVLDEQYF
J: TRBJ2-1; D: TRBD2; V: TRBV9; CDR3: CASSVASGAYNEQFF
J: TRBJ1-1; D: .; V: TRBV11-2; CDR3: CASSLSWGQTEAFF
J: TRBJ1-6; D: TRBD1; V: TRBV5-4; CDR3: CASSREGTGVNSPLHF
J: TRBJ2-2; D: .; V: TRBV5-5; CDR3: CASSLPPGLARATGELFF
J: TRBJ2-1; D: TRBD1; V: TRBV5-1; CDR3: CASSRGQSLIDEQFF
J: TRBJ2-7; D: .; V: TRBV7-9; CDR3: CASSLAQDEQYF
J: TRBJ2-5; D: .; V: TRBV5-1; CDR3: CASSGGLVQETQYF
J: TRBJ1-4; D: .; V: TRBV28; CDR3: CASTPGIGLPNEKLFF